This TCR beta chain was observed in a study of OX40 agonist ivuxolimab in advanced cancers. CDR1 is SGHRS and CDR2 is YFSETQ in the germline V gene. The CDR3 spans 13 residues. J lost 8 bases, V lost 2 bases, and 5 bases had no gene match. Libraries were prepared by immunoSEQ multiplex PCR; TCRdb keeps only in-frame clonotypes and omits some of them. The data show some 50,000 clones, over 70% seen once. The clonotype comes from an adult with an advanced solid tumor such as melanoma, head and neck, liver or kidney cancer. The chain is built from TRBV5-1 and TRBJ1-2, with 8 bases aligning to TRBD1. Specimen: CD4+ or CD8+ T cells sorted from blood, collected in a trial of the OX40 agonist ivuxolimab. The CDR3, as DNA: TGCGCCAGCAGCTTTGGACAGGGAGGAGGCTACACCTTC. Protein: CASSFGQGGGYTF.